This T cell receptor (beta chain) was identified during a study of post-analysis software for immune sequencing data. The V gene's germline CDR1 is KGHDR and CDR2 SFDVKD. The CDR3 consists of 15 residues. TCR beta cDNA libraries included unique molecular identifiers. TCRdb analysed the PCR reads with MiXCR anew, one entry per CDR3 protein. The data show some 260,000 distinct CDR3 sequences, 36% seen once. Notes on this clonotype: Its antigen is as yet unknown. At one of its ends the junction is not consistent with the germline gene, which may arise from a read error.

Overall study results and limits: A handful of TRBV segments were significantly more frequent in patients than in controls. TRBV5-6, TRBV5-1 and TRBV20-1 were among these segments.

The gene calls are TRBV24-1 and TRBJ2-1; TRBD1 or TRBD2 may be the D gene (5 bases each). This clonotype was sampled from a girl between 10 and 17 years old with multiple sclerosis. The sequenced material came from blood. The CDR3 DNA reads TGTGCCACCAGTGACCCGAAGGGACCTTACAATGAGCAGGTCTTC. This encodes CATSDPKGPYNEQVF.